The next 9 T cell receptor beta chains were all read from a single sample in a study of cytomegalovirus exposure and HLA in healthy donors. With 60 Vbeta and 13 Jbeta primers, the PCR was carried out. The protocol was immunoSEQ multiplex PCR, while the TCRdb copy is restricted to in-frame clones and leaves out a portion. This specimen shows about 160,000 clones; the ten leading clones hold approximately 2.3%. The sample taken for sequencing was PBMCs. Every receptor here comes from a man younger than 45 in good health and CMV-seronegative.

The J gene is TRBJ1-1, the V gene TRBV7-9; D not resolved. CDR3 size: 14 residues. V dropped 1 base and J dropped 0 bases, with 6 bases sitting between them. The germline V gene has CDR1 SEHNR and CDR2 FQNEAQ (reference sequence). CDR3 in amino acids: CASSLGIMNTEAFF. CDR3 sequence (DNA): TGTGCCAGCAGCTTAGGTATTATGAACACTGAAGCTTTCTTT.

CDR3 in amino acids: CASSESDNQPQHF. CDR3 DNA sequence: TGTGCCAGCAGTGAATCAGATAATCAGCCCCAGCATTTT. The chain joins TRBV6-4 to TRBJ1-5; D ambiguous. V lost 3 bases to trimming and J lost 4 bases, with 7 bases between them. Per germline, CDR1 MRHNA and CDR2 SNTAGT. The CDR3 is 13 amino acids.

Comment on this clone: This sample includes further DNA sequences coding for the same CDR3. This sequence joins TRBV7-9 and TRBJ2-3; D possibly corresponds to TRBD2 (5 bases). V lost 0 bases and J 0 bases, leaving 7 bases between the germline ends. In germline, CDR1 is SEHNR, CDR2 FQNEAQ (reference sequence). This CDR3 is built from 15 residues. This CDR3 reads CASSLAGGSTDTQYF. CDR3 bases: TGTGCCAGCAGCTTAGCAGGCGGGAGCACAGATACGCAGTATTTT.

This chain connects TRBV7-2 to TRBJ2-1; 9 bases agree with TRBD2. Trimming cost V 5 bases and J 2 bases; bases outside gene matches: 4. This CDR3 has 15 amino acids. Per the germline V gene, CDR1 is SGHTA and CDR2 is FQGNSA. CDR3 sequence (DNA): TGTGCCAGCAGCCCCGCGGGAGGGACCTACAATGAGCAGTTCTTC. Translating gives CASSPAGGTYNEQFF.

The V gene is TRBV13, the J gene TRBJ2-7; a weak D match, TRBD2 (5 bases). CDR3 length: 14 amino acids. V lost 0 bases and J lost 5, with 11 bases in between. The V gene's germline CDR1 is PRHDT and CDR2 FYEKMQ (reference sequence). In nucleotides, the CDR3 is TGTGCCAGCAGCTTAGGCTTAACTAGGGACGAGCAGTACTTC. Amino acid sequence: CASSLGLTRDEQYF.

V usage is TRBV9 and J usage is TRBJ2-3; 7 nucleotides align to TRBD1. Germline CDR1 and CDR2: SGDLS and YYNGEE. V was clipped by 0 bases and J by 3 bases; unmatched bases: 4. The CDR3 runs 15 residues. The CDR3 DNA is TGTGCCAGCAGCGTAGCAGGGGGTAGGACAGATACGCAGTATTTT. Residues: CASSVAGGRTDTQYF.

V and J are TRBV4-2 and TRBJ2-1; TRBD2 aligns across 7 bases. V dropped 0 bases and J dropped 4; count of bases not matched to a gene: 9. The CDR3 spans 17 residues. Germline V gene data show CDR1 as LGHNA and CDR2 as YNFKEQ. The CDR3 bases are TGTGCCAGCAGCCAAGATTCCAGCGGGATTATTTACAATGAGCAGTTCTTC. It is translated as CASSQDSSGIIYNEQFF.

The chain joins TRBV4-1 to TRBJ2-2, with 7 positions matching TRBD2. Germline CDR1 and CDR2: MGHRA and YSYEKL. Trimming removed 5 bases from V and 5 bases from J; junction bases left unmatched: 5. CDR3 length: 14 amino acids. The CDR3, as DNA: TGCGCCAGCAGCTCACTAGCGCCTACCGGGGAGCTGTTTTTT. Translation: CASSSLAPTGELFF.

The CDR3 DNA follows: TGCGCCAGCAGATCCGGGACAGGGGAACCCTACGAGCAGTACTTC. It codes for CASRSGTGEPYEQYF. The gene calls are TRBV10-1 and TRBJ2-7; 10 nucleotides line up with TRBD1. The germline V gene has CDR1 WNHNN and CDR2 SYGVQD (reference sequence). Unmatched junction bases numbered 7, after V lost 6 bases and J lost 2 bases. The length of the CDR3 is 15 residues.